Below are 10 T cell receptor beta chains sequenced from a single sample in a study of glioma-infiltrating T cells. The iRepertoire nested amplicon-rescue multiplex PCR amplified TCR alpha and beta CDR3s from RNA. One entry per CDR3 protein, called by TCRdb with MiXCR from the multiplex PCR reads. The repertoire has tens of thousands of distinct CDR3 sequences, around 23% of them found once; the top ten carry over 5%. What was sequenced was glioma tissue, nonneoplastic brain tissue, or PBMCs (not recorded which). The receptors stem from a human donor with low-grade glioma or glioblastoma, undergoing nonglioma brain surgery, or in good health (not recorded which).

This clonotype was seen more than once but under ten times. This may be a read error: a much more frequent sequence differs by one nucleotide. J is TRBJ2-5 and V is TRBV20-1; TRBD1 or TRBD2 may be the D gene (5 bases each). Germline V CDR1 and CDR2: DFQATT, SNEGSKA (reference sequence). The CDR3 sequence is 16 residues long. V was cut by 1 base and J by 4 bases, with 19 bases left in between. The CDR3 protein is CSARGTGTPIRETQYF. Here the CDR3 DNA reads TGCAGTGCTAGAGGTACCGGGACCCCGATAAGAGAGACCCAGTACTTC.

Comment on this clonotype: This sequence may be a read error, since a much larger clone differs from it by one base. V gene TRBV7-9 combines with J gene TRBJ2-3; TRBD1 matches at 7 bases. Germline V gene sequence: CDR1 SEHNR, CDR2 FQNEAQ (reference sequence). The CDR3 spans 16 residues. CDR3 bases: TGTGCCAGCAGCCCTCGACAGGGATCTAGCAAAGATACGCAGTATTTT. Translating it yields CASSPRQGSSKDTQYF. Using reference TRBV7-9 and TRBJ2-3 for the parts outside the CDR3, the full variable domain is DTGVSQNPRHKITKRGQNVTFRCDPISEHNRLYWYRQTLGQGPEFLTYFQNEAQLEKSRLLSDRFSAERPKGSFSTLEIQRTEQGDSAMYLCASSPRQGSSKDTQYFGPGTRLTVL.

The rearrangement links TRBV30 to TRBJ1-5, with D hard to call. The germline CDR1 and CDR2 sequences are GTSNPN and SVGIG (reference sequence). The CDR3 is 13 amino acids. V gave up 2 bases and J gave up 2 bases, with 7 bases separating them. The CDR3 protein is CAWSLHRNQPQHF. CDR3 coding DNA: TGTGCCTGGAGTCTACACCGCAATCAGCCCCAGCATTTT.

In DNA form, the CDR3 reads TGTGCCAGCAGCTTGGAGGGGTCCCTTAGCTCCTACAATGAGCAGTTCTTC. Translated, it gives CASSLEGSLSSYNEQFF. V is TRBV5-5 and J is TRBJ2-1, with D possibly TRBD1 on 5 matching bases. The CDR3 sequence is 17 residues long. Germline CDR1 SGHKS, CDR2 YYEKEE (reference sequence). V was pared by 0 bases and J by 0 bases, with 13 bases between.

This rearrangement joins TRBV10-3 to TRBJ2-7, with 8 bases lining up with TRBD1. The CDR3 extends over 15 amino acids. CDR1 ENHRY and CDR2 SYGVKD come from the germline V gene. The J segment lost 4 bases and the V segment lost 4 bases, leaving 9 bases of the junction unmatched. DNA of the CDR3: TGTGCCATCAGTGCCTGGGCAGGGGGCAGGTACGAGCAGTACTTC. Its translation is CAISAWAGGRYEQYF.

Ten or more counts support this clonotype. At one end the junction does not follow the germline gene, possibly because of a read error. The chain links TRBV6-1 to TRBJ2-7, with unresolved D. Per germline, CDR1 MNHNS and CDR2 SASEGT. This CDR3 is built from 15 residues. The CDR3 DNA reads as TGTGCCAGCAGGGAAGGACGGAAGGACGTCTACGAGCAGTACTTC. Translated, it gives CASREGRKDVYEQYF.

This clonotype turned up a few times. The CDR3 DNA sequence: TGTGCCAGCAGTCAAGGACCGGAGCGCAATCAGCCCCAGCATTTT. This codes for CASSQGPERNQPQHF. The chain joins TRBV7-9 to TRBJ1-5; no clear D gene. The V gene's germline CDR1 is SEHNR and CDR2 FQNEAQ (reference sequence). The CDR3 has 15 amino acids. V was pared by 6 bases and J by 2 bases, with 14 bases between. The full variable domain, in which reference TRBV7-9 and TRBJ1-5 provide the parts outside the CDR3, is DTGVSQNPRHKITKRGQNVTFRCDPISEHNRLYWYRQTLGQGPEFLTYFQNEAQLEKSRLLSDRFSAERPKGSFSTLEIQRTEQGDSAMYLCASSQGPERNQPQHFGDGTRLSIL.

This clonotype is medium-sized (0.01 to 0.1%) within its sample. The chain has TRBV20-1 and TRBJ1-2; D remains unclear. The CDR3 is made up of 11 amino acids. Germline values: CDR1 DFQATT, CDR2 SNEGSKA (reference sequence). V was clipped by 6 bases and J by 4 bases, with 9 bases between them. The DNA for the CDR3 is TGCAGTGCCGACGGTACCTATGGCTACACCTTC. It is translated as CSADGTYGYTF.

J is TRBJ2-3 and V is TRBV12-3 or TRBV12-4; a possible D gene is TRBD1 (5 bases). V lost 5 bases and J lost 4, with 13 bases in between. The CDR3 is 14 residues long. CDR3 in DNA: TGTGCCAGCAGTGTTACAGGTTCGGCAGATACGCAGTATTTT. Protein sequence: CASSVTGSADTQYF.

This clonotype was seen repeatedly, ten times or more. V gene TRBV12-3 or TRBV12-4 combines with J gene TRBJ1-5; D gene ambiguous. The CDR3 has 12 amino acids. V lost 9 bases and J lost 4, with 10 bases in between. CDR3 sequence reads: CASTLMNQPQHF. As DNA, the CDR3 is TGTGCCAGTACGCTTATGAATCAGCCCCAGCATTTT.